The subject of this entry is one TCR beta chain. The antigen is not known. TCRdb independently ran MiXCR on the 5' RACE reads; one entry per CDR3 protein. Here the sample spans about 300,000 distinct CDR3 sequences, around 7% being singletons. This sample is drawn from a study of T cells after yellow fever vaccination. General study findings and limits: Across the CD4 and CD8 compartments, a small share of clonotypes was present in both. Weaker, the secondary response peaked sooner, at day 5 versus 15. Most primary-vaccination clones reappeared after the booster (more than 95% CD4, 88% CD8). One caveat is that FACS-sorted repertoires could contain abundant clonotypes contaminating from the bulk population.

The length of the CDR3 is 16 residues. V lost 2 bases, J lost 7 bases, and 19 bases lay in between. Germline V gene lookup returns CDR1 SGHDT and CDR2 YYEEEE. Sample: PBMCs, taken about 49 days after the first yellow fever vaccination. The genes are TRBV5-6 and TRBJ1-5; D is perhaps TRBD1 (6 bases). The TCR comes from a young man who received the YFV17D yellow fever vaccine. The CDR3 sequence: CASSFSSGGAGQPQHF. The DNA for the CDR3 is TGTGCCAGCAGCTTCTCCTCCGGGGGCGCAGGCCAGCCCCAGCATTTT. Supplemented by reference TRBV5-6 and TRBJ1-5, the full variable domain reads DAGVTQSPTHLIKTRGQQVTLRCSPKSGHDTVSWYQQALGQGPQFIFQYYEEEERQRGNFPDRFSGHQFPNYSSELNVNALLLGDSALYLCASSFSSGGAGQPQHFGDGTRLSIL.